A selection of T cell receptor beta chains follows, all from one sample in a study of cytomegalovirus exposure and HLA in healthy donors. Some clones are missing from TCRdb's copy, which holds only in-frame ones; the method was immunoSEQ multiplex PCR. The sample has fewer than 150,000 clones, approximately 80% seen once. The sample consisted of PBMCs. The source of these receptors is a man younger than 35 in good health and CMV-seronegative. Both conserved end residues are trimmed from each CDR3. Each record gives: V gene, CDR3 protein.

V gene: TRBV21-1; CDR3 protein: ASSPRRTGHSNEQF
V gene: TRBV30; CDR3 protein: AWSVPGHRVGNQPQH
V gene: TRBV6-5; CDR3 protein: ASRDSSTDTQY
V gene: TRBV19; CDR3 protein: ASSIGDRGYNEQF
V gene: TRBV11-2; CDR3 protein: ASSIGPSLYNEQF
V gene: TRBV28; CDR3 protein: ASSTRGGEYGYT
V gene: TRBV6-7; CDR3 protein: ATRGDRSGYT
V gene: TRBV10-3; CDR3 protein: AIIPSDSYSNQPQH
V gene: TRBV2; CDR3 protein: ASKRLVRTTDTQY
V gene: TRBV18; CDR3 protein: ASSLPGQGDSPLH
V gene: TRBV16; CDR3 protein: ASSQGLAGGDEQF
V gene: TRBV6-6; CDR3 protein: ASSRQGPNTEAF
V gene: TRBV7-3; CDR3 protein: ASSLTHLLAGGPGEQF
V gene: TRBV4-2; CDR3 protein: ASSQERLHEQF
V gene: TRBV7-2; CDR3 protein: ASSRGLNEQY
V gene: TRBV28; CDR3 protein: ASSFPGTSGRKEIRREQY
V gene: TRBV2; CDR3 protein: ASSLQPPGQGNEKLF
V gene: TRBV5-6; CDR3 protein: ASSPFRGPSYEQY
V gene: TRBV6-5; CDR3 protein: ASSFLAEGVSNEQF
V gene: TRBV6-6; CDR3 protein: ASSYQETRGSEAF
V gene: TRBV29-1; CDR3 protein: SVEVSGGRETQY
V gene: TRBV9; CDR3 protein: ASSLRGEDSETQY
V gene: TRBV2; CDR3 protein: ASSELGASSYEQY
V gene: TRBV6-6; CDR3 protein: ASSYSENQPQH
V gene: TRBV6-1; CDR3 protein: ATQVLQHSNQPQH
V gene: TRBV4-2; CDR3 protein: ASSPSRSSVGDTQY
V gene: TRBV9; CDR3 protein: ASSEGGGGVQETQY
V gene: TRBV10-2; CDR3 protein: ASRLAGGLSTDTQY
V gene: TRBV7-9; CDR3 protein: ASSLAVLGGGSSYNEQF
V gene: TRBV14; CDR3 protein: ASSPPGQEVTGELF
V gene: TRBV6-5; CDR3 protein: ASSYFSSGSNQPQH
V gene: TRBV2; CDR3 protein: ASRGVTGELF
V gene: TRBV5-1; CDR3 protein: ASSRETGANYGYT
V gene: TRBV14; CDR3 protein: ASSPSHPGGHEQY
V gene: TRBV6-5; CDR3 protein: ASSSRQGVTEAF
V gene: TRBV5-4; CDR3 protein: ASSTREGYTDTQY
V gene: TRBV7-3; CDR3 protein: ASSLIKNTGELF
V gene: TRBV18; CDR3 protein: ASSQVAGGTEAF
V gene: TRBV14; CDR3 protein: ASSQDMSPNTEAF
V gene: TRBV11-2; CDR3 protein: ASRLWLAGGPRETQY
V gene: TRBV5-8; CDR3 protein: ASNYETGINQPQH
V gene: TRBV30; CDR3 protein: AWKGQMNTEAF
V gene: TRBV6-4; CDR3 protein: ASASQGSTDTQY
V gene: TRBV13; CDR3 protein: ASRATGPSSSEGRTEAF
V gene: TRBV9; CDR3 protein: ASSLTSAGELF
V gene: TRBV9; CDR3 protein: ASSGRLDRPYEQY
V gene: TRBV7-9; CDR3 protein: ASSLVQGGIYEQY
V gene: TRBV6-1; CDR3 protein: ASSVDRGLETQY
V gene: TRBV25-1; CDR3 protein: ASSASGKANEQF
V gene: TRBV2; CDR3 protein: ASGGRGNQETQY
V gene: TRBV19; CDR3 protein: ASSILGQSGNTIY
V gene: TRBV19; CDR3 protein: ASQEALGYT
V gene: TRBV7-2; CDR3 protein: ASSLALGLARGSTDTQY
V gene: TRBV7-6; CDR3 protein: ASSLDQREVSYEQY
V gene: TRBV7-2; CDR3 protein: ASSFTRNEQY
V gene: TRBV28; CDR3 protein: ATRQGSNEKLF
V gene: TRBV15; CDR3 protein: ATSRDWPLPPNEKLF
V gene: TRBV27; CDR3 protein: ASSVLGTSGIVDEQY